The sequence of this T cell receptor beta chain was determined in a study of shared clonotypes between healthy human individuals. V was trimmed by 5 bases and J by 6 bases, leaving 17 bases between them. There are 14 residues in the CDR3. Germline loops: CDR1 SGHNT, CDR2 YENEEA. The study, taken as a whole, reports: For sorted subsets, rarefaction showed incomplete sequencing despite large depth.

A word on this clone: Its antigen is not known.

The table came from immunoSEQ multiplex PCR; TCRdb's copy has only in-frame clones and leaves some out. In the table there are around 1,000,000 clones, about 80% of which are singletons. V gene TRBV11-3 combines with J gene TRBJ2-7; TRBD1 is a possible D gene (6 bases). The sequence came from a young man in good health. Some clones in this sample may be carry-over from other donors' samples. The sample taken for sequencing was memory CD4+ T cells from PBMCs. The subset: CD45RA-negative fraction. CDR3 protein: CASSRDNAQGEQYF. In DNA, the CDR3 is TGTGCCAGCAGCCGGGACAACGCTCAGGGCGAGCAGTACTTC.